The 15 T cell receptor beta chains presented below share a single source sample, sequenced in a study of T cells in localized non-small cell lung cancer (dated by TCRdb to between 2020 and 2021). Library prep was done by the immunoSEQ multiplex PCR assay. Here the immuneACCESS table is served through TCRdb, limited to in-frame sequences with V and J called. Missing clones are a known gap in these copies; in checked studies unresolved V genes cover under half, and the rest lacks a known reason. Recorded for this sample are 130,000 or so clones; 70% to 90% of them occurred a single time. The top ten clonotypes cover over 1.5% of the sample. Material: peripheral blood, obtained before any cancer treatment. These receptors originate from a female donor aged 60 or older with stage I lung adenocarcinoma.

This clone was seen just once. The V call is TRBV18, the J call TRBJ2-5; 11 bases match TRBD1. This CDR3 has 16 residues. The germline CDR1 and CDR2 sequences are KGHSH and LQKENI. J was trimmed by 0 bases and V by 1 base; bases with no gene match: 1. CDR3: CASSPRTGGHQETQYF. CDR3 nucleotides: TGTGCCAGCTCACCACGGACAGGGGGCCACCAAGAGACCCAGTACTTC.

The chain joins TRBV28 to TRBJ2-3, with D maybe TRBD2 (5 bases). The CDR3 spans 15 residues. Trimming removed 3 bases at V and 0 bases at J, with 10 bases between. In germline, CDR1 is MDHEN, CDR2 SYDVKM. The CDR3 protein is CASSLSGPSTDTQYF. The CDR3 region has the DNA TGTGCCAGCAGTTTGAGCGGCCCTAGCACAGATACGCAGTATTTT.

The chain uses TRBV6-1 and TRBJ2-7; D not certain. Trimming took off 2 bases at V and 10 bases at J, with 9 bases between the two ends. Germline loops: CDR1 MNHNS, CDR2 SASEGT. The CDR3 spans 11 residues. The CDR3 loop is CASSELGNQYF. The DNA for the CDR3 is TGTGCCAGCAGTGAATTGGGGAACCAGTACTTC.

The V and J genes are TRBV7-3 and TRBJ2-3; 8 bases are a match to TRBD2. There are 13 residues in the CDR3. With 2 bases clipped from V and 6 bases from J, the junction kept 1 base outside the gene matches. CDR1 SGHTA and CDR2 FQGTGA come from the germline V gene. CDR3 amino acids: CASSLVAGDTQYF. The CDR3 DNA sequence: TGTGCCAGCAGCTTAGTAGCGGGGGATACGCAGTATTTT.

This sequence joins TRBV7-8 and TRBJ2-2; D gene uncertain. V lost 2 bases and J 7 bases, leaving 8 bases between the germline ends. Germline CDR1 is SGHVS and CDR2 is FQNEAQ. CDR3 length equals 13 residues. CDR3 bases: TGTGCCAGCAGCTTAATAGCTGGCGGGGAGCTGTTTTTT. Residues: CASSLIAGGELFF.

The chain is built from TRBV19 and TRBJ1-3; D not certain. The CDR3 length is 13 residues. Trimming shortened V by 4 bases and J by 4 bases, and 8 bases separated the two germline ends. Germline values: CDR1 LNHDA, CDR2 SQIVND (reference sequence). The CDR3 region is CASSTAVGNTIYF. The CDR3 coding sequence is TGTGCCAGTAGTACGGCTGTGGGAAACACCATATATTTT.

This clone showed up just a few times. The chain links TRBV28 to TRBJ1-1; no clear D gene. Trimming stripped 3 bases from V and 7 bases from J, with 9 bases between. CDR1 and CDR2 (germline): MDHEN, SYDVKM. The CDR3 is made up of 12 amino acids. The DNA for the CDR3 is TGTGCCAGCAGTTTGAGAGCGTATGAAGCTTTCTTT. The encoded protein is CASSLRAYEAFF.

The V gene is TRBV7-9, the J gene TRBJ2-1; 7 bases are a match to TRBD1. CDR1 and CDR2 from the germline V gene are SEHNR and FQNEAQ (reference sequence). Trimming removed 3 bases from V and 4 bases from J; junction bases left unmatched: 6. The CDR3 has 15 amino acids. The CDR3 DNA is TGTGCCAGCAGCTTTTGGGACAGAGCGTACAATGAGCAGTTCTTC. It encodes CASSFWDRAYNEQFF.

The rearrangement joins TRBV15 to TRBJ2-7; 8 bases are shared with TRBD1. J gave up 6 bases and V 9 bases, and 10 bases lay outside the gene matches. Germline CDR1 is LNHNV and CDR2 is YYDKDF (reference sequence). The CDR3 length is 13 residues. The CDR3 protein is CATGGFRGLEQYF. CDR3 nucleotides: TGTGCCACGGGCGGGTTCAGGGGGCTCGAGCAGTACTTC. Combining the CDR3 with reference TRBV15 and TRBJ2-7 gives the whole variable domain DAMVIQNPRYQVTQFGKPVTLSCSQTLNHNVMYWYQQKSSQAPKLLFHYYDKDFNNEADTPDNFQSRRPNTSFCFLDIRSPGLGDTAMYLCATGGFRGLEQYFGPGTRLTVT.

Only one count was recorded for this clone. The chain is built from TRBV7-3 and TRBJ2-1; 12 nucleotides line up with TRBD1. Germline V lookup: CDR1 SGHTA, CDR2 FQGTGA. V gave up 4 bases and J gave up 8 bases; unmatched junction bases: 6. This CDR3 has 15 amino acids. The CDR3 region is CASSSRGQGADEQFF. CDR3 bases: TGTGCCAGCAGCTCAAGGGGACAGGGGGCAGATGAGCAGTTCTTC.

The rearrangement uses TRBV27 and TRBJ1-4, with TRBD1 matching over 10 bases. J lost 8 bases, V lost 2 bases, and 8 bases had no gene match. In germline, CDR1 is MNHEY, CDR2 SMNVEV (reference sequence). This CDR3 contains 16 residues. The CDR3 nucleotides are TGTGCCAGCAGTTTAGGTCGGACAGGGGGAGGAGAAAAACTGTTTTTT. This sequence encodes CASSLGRTGGGEKLFF.

The CDR3 loop is CASSDSFNEQFF. The CDR3 bases are TGTGCCAGCAGTGACTCGTTCAATGAGCAGTTCTTC. This rearrangement joins TRBV6-4 to TRBJ2-1; D ambiguous. Germline CDR1 and CDR2: MRHNA and SNTAGT. This CDR3 is 12 amino acids long. The V end was cut by 0 bases, the J end by 6 bases, with 3 bases between.

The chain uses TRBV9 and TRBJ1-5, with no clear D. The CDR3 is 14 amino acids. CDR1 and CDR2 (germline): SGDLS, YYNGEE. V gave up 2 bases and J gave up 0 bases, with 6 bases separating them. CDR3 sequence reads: CASSVDNSNQPQHF. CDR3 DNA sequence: TGTGCCAGCAGCGTGGATAATAGCAATCAGCCCCAGCATTTT.

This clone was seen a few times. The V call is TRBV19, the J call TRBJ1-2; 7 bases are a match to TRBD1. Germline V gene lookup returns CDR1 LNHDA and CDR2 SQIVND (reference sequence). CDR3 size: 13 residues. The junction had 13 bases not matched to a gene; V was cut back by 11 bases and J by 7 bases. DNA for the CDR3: TGTGCCTCCGGGACAGAAACATATCGTGGCTACACCTTC. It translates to CASGTETYRGYTF.

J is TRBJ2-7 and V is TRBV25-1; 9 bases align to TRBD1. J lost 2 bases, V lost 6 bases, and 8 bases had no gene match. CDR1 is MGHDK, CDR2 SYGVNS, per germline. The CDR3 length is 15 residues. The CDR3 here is CASRGDRGFTYEQYF. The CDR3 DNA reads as TGTGCCAGCAGGGGTGACAGGGGGTTCACCTACGAGCAGTACTTC.